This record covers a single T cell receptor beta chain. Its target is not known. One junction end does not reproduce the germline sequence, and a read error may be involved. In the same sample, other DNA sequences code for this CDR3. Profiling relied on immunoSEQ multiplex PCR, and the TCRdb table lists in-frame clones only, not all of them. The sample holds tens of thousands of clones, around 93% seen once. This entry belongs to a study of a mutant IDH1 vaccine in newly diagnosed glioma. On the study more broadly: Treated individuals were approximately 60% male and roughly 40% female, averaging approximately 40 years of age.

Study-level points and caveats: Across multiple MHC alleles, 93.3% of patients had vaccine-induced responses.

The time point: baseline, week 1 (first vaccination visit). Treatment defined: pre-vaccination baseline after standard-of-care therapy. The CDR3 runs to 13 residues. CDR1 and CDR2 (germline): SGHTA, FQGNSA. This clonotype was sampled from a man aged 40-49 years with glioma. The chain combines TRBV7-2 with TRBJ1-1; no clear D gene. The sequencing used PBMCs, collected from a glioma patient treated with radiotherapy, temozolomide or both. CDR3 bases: TGTGCCAGCAGCTTAGGCGGGCGGACTGAGGCTTTCTTT. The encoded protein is CASSLGGRTEAFF.